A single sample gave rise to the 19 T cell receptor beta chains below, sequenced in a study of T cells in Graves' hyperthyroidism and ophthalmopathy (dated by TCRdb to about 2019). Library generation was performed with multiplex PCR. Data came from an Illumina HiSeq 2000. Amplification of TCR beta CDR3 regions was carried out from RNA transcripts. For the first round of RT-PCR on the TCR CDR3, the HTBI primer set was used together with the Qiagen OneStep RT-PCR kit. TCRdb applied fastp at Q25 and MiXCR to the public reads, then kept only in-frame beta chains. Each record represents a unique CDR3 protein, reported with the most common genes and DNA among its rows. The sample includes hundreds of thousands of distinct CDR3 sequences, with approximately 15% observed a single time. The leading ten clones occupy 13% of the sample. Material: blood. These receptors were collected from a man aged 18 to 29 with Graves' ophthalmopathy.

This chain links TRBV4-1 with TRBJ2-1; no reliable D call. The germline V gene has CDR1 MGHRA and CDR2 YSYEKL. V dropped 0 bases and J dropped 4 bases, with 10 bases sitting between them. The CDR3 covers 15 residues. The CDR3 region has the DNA TGCGCCAGCAGCCAAGACCCCGGTCCTTACAATGAGCAGTTCTTC. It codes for CASSQDPGPYNEQFF.

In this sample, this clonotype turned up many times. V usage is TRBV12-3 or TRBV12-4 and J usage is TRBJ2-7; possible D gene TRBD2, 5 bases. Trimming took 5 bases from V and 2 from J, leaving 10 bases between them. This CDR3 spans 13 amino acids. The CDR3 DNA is TGTGCCAGCAGTCCTCGGAGGACCTACGAGCAGTACTTC. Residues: CASSPRRTYEQYF.

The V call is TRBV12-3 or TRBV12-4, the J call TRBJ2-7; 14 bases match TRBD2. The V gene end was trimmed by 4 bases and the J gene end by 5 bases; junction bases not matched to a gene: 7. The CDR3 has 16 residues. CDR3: CASSSPGLAGDHEQYF. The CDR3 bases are TGTGCCAGCAGTTCCCCGGGACTAGCGGGAGATCACGAGCAGTACTTC.

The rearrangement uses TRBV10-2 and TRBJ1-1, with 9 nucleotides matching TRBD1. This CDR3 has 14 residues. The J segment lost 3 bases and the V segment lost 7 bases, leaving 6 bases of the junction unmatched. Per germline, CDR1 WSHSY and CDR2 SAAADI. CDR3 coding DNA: TGCGCCAGCATCGTTGACAGGGGGTACACTGAAGCTTTCTTT. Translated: CASIVDRGYTEAFF.

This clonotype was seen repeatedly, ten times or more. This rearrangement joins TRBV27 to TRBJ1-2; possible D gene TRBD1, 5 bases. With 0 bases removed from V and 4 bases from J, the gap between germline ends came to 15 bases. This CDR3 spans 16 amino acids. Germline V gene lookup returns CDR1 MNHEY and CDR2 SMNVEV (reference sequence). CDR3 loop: CASSLSSPGALYGYTF. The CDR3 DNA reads TGTGCCAGCAGTTTATCAAGCCCCGGGGCCCTCTATGGCTACACCTTC.

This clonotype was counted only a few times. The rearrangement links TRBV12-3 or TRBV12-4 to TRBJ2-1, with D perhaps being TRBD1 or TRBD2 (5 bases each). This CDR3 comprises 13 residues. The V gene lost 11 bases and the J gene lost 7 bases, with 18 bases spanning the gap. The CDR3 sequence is CAGGVWDRNEQFF. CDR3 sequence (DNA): TGTGCCGGGGGTGTCTGGGATCGGAATGAGCAGTTCTTC.

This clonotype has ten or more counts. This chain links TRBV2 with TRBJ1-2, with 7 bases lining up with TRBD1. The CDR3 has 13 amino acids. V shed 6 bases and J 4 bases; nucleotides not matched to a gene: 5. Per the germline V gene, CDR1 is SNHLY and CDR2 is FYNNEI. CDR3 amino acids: CASRHRGGYGYTF. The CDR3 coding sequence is TGTGCCAGCAGGCACAGGGGTGGCTATGGCTACACCTTC. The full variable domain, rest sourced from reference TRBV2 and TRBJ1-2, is EPEVTQTPSHQVTQMGQEVILRCVPISNHLYFYWYRQILGQKVEFLVSFYNNEISEKSEIFDDQFSVERPDGSNFTLKIRSTKLEDSAMYFCASRHRGGYGYTFGSGTRLTVV.

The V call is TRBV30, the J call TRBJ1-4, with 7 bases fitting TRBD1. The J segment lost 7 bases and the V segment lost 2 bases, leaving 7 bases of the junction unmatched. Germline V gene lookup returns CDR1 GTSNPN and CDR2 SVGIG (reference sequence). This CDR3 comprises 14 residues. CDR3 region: CAWSQGGWTEKLFF. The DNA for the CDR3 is TGTGCCTGGAGTCAGGGGGGATGGACTGAAAAACTGTTTTTT.

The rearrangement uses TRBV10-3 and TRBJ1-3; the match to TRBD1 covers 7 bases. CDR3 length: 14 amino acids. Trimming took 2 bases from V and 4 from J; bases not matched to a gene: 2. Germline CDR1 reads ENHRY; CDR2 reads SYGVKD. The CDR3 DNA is TGTGCCATCAGTGAGCAGGACAGGGGAAACACCATATATTTT. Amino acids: CAISEQDRGNTIYF.

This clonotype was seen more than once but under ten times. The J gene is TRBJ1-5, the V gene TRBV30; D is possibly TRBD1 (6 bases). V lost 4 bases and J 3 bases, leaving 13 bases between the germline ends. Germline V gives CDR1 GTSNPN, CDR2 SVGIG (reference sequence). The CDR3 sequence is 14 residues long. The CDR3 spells CAWTAGQLNQPQHF. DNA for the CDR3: TGTGCCTGGACCGCCGGACAGCTCAATCAGCCCCAGCATTTT.

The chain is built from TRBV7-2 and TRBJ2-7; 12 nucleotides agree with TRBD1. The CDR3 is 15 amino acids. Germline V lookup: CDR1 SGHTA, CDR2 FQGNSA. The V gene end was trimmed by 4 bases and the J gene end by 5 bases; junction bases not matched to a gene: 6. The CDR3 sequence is CASSSAGTGGDEQYF. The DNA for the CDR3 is TGTGCCAGCAGCTCGGCCGGGACAGGGGGCGACGAGCAGTACTTC.

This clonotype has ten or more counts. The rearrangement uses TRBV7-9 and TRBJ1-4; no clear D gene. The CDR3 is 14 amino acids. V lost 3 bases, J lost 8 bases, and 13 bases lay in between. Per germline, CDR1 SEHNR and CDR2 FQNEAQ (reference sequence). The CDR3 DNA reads TGTGCCAGCAGCTTTTTGGGATCAGGAGAAAAACTGTTTTTT. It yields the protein CASSFLGSGEKLFF.

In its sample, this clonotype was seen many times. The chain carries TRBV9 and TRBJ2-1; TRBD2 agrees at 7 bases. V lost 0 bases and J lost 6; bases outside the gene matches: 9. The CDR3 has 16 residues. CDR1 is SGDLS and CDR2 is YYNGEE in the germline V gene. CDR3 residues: CASSVGEGDGFNEQFF. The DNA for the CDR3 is TGTGCCAGCAGCGTAGGGGAGGGAGATGGTTTCAATGAGCAGTTCTTC. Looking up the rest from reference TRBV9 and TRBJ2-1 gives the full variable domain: DSGVTQTPKHLITATGQRVTLRCSPRSGDLSVYWYQQSLDQGLQFLIQYYNGEERAKGNILERFSAQQFPDLHSELNLSSLELGDSALYFCASSVGEGDGFNEQFFGPGTRLTVL.

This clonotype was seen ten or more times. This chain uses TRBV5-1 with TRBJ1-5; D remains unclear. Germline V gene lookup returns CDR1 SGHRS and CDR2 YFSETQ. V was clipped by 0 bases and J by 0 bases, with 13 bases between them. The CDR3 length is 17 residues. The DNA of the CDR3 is TGCGCCAGCAGCTTGGGTGGTCCACATCATAGCAATCAGCCCCAGCATTTT. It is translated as CASSLGGPHHSNQPQHF. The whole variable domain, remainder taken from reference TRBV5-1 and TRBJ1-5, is KAGVTQTPRYLIKTRGQQVTLSCSPISGHRSVSWYQQTPGQGLQFLFEYFSETQRNKGNFPGRFSGRQFSNSRSEMNVSTLELGDSALYLCASSLGGPHHSNQPQHFGDGTRLSIL.

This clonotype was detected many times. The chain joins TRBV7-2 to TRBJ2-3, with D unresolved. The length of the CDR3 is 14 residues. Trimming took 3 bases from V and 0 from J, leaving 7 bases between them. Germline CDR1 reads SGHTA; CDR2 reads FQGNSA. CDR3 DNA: TGTGCCAGCAGCTTGATCACTAGCACAGATACGCAGTATTTT. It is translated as CASSLITSTDTQYF.

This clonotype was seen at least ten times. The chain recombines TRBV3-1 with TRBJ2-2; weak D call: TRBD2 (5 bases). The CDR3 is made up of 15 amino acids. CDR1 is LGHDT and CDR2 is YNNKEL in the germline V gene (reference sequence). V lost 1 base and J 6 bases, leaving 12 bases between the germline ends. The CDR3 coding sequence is TGTGCCAGCAGCCAAGGGAGGTGGCCAGCCGGGGAGCTGTTTTTT. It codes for CASSQGRWPAGELFF.

CDR3 residues: CASTLSDGRVNYGYTF. CDR3 in DNA: TGTGCCAGTACCCTCTCGGACGGACGGGTAAACTATGGCTACACCTTC. This chain links TRBV19 with TRBJ1-2, with D unresolved. V was trimmed by 7 bases and J by 2 bases, leaving 20 bases between them. Germline loops: CDR1 LNHDA, CDR2 SQIVND (reference sequence). This CDR3 is 16 amino acids long.

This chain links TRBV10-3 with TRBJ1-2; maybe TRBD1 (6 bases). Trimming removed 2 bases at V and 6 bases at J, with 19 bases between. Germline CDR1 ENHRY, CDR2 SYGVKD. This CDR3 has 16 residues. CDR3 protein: CAISEPRRGARDGYTF. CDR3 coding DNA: TGTGCCATCAGTGAGCCTCGCCGGGGGGCGCGAGATGGCTACACCTTC.

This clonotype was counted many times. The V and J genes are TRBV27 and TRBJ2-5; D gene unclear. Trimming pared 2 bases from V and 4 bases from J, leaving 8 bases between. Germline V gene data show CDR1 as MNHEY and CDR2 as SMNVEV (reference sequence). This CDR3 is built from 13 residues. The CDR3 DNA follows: TGTGCCAGCAGTTTAGGCCCTGGAGAGACCCAGTACTTC. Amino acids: CASSLGPGETQYF.